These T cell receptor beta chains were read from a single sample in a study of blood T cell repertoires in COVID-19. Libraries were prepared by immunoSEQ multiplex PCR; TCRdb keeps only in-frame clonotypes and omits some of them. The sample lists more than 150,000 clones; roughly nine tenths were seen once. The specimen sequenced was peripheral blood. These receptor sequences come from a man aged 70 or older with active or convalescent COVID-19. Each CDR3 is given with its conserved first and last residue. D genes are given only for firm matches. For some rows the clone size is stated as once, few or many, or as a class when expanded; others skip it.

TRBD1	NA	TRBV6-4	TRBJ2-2	CASSPTDRGLFGELFF	TGTGCCAGCAGTCCAACGGACAGGGGGCTGTTTGGGGAGCTGTTTTTT
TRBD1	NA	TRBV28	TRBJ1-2	CASSLPDRVHYGYTF	TGTGCCAGCAGTTTACCCGACAGGGTGCACTATGGCTACACCTTC
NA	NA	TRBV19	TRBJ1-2	CASGTSPTAGYTF	TGTGCCAGTGGAACCTCACCGACAGCCGGCTACACCTTC
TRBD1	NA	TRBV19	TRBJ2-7	CATTSGTARGGAYEQYF	TGTGCCACTACGTCCGGGACAGCCCGAGGGGGTGCCTACGAGCAGTACTTC
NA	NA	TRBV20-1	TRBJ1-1	CSASPRLANTEAFF	TGCAGTGCTAGTCCTAGGTTGGCAAACACTGAAGCTTTCTTT
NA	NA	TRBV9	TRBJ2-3	CASSPESGITDTQYF	TGTGCCAGCAGCCCCGAGTCAGGGATCACAGATACGCAGTATTTT
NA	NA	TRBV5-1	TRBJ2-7	CASSRTVDEQYF	TGCGCCAGCAGCCGGACAGTAGACGAGCAGTACTTC
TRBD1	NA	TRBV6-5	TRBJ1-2	CASSYSTGGYGYTF	TGTGCCAGCAGTTACTCGACAGGGGGCTATGGCTACACCTTC
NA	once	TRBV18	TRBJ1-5	CASSPWEGGQPQHF	TGTGCCAGCTCACCATGGGAAGGGGGTCAGCCCCAGCATTTT
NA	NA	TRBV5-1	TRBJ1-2	CASSSQGGENYGYTF	TGCGCCAGCAGCTCGCAGGGTGGCGAAAACTATGGCTACACCTTC
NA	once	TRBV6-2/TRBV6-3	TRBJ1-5	CASSYSREVQPQHF	TGTGCCAGCAGTTACTCGAGGGAGGTTCAGCCCCAGCATTTT
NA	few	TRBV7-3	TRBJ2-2	CASSSRLAGELFF	TGTGCCAGCAGCTCACGACTAGCCGGGGAGCTGTTTTTT
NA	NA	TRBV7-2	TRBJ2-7	CASSRGWGAEQYF	TGTGCCAGCAGCCGGGGGTGGGGCGCCGAGCAGTACTTC
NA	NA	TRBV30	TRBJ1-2	CAWITSEVDISYGYTF	TGTGCCTGGATTACGTCCGAAGTAGACATTAGCTATGGCTACACCTTC
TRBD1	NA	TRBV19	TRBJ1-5	CASKGTGPSNQPQHF	TGTGCCAGTAAGGGGACAGGGCCTAGCAATCAGCCCCAGCATTTT
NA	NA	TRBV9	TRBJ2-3	CASSASGSTDTQYF	TGTGCCAGCAGCGCCAGCGGAAGCACAGATACGCAGTATTTT
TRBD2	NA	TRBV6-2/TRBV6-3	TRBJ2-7	CASTPGLAGVYEQYF	TGTGCCAGCACCCCCGGACTAGCGGGGGTGTACGAGCAGTACTTC
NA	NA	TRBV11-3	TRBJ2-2	CASSLVQTNTGELFF	TGTGCCAGCAGCTTAGTCCAGACTAACACCGGGGAGCTGTTTTTT
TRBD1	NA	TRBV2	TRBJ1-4	CASIRTGASEKLFF	TGTGCCAGCATTCGGACAGGGGCCAGTGAAAAACTGTTTTTT
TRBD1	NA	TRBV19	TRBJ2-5	CASEDRAGGETQYF	TGTGCCAGTGAGGACAGGGCGGGCGGGGAGACCCAGTACTTC
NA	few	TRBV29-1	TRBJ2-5	CSVGGRDKETQYF	TGCAGCGTTGGGGGCCGGGACAAAGAGACCCAGTACTTC
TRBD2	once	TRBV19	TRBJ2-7	CASSASGGSSYEQYF	TGTGCCAGTAGTGCCAGCGGGGGGAGCTCCTACGAGCAGTACTTC
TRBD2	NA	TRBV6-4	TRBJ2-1	CASSARLGGSEQFF	TGTGCCAGCAGTGCACGGCTCGGGGGGTCTGAGCAGTTCTTC
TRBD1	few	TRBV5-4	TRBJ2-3	CASSSRQGPDTQYF	TGTGCCAGCAGCTCAAGACAGGGCCCTGATACGCAGTATTTT
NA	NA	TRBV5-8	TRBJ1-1	CASSLTVFTEAFF	TGTGCCAGCAGCCTGACAGTCTTCACTGAAGCTTTCTTT
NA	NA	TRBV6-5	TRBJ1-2	CASKSPQAGYTF	TGTGCCAGCAAGTCCCCTCAGGCTGGCTACACCTTC
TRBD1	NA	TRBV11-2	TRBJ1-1	CASSSPGQGITEAFF	TGTGCCAGCAGCTCCCCCGGACAGGGTATCACTGAAGCTTTCTTT
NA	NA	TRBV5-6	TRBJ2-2	CASSFARRGRGTGELFF	TGTGCCAGCAGCTTCGCCCGCAGGGGCAGGGGCACCGGGGAGCTGTTTTTT
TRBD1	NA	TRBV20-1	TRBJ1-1	CSASLRGQYTEAFF	TGCAGTGCTAGTCTTAGGGGACAGTACACTGAAGCTTTCTTT
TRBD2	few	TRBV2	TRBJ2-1	CASSEAIPGLGDNEQFF	TGTGCCAGCAGTGAAGCGATACCGGGACTAGGGGACAATGAGCAGTTCTTC
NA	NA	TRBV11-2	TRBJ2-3	CASSAIQGGTQYF	TGTGCCAGCAGCGCAATTCAGGGTGGTACGCAGTATTTT
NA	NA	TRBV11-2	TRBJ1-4	CASSLTVRSNEKLFF	TGTGCCAGCAGCCTCACGGTTCGGTCTAATGAAAAACTGTTTTTT
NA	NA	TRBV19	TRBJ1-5	CASSDSLRRNQPQHF	TGTGCCAGTAGTGACTCCCTCCGAAGAAATCAGCCCCAGCATTTT
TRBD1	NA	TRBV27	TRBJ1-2	CASSFVDRDWDGYTF	TGTGCCAGCAGTTTCGTCGACAGGGACTGGGATGGCTACACCTTC
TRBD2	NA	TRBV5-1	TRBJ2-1	CASSPRSGRFNEQFF	TGCGCCAGCAGCCCCCGTAGCGGGAGGTTCAATGAGCAGTTCTTC
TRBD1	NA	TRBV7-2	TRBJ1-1	CASSWTGYEAFF	TGTGCCAGCAGCTGGACAGGGTATGAAGCTTTCTTT
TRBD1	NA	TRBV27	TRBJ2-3	CASSRDRGGTDTQYF	TGTGCCAGCAGTAGAGACAGGGGAGGAACAGATACGCAGTATTTT
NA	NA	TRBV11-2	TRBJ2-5	CASSFGTLQETQYF	TGTGCCAGCAGCTTTGGGACTCTCCAAGAGACCCAGTACTTC
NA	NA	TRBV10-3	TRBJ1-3	CAISGSREGNTIYF	TGTGCCATCAGTGGGAGCAGGGAAGGAAACACCATATATTTT
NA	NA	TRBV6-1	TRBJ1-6	CASSDLGGQYNSPLHF	TGTGCCAGCAGTGACCTAGGCGGACAGTATAATTCACCCCTCCACTTT
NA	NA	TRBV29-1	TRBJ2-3	CSVWTNTDTQYF	TGCAGCGTGTGGACTAACACAGATACGCAGTATTTT
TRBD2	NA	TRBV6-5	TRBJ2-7	CASSYIAGSSYEQYF	TGTGCCAGCAGTTACATAGCGGGGAGCTCCTACGAGCAGTACTTC
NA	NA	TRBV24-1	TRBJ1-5	CATSQGGQPQHF	TGTGCCACCTCCCAAGGCGGACAGCCCCAGCATTTT
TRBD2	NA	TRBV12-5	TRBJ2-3	CASGVAGVTDTQYF	TGTGCTAGTGGTGTAGCGGGAGTAACAGATACGCAGTATTTT
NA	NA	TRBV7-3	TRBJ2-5	CASSPGAEETQYF	TGTGCCAGCAGCCCCGGAGCCGAAGAGACCCAGTACTTC
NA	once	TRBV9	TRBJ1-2	CASSVGAETNYGYTF	TGTGCCAGCAGCGTAGGGGCAGAGACTAACTATGGCTACACCTTC
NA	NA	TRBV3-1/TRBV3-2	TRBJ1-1	CASSRISRDTEAFF	TGTGCCAGCAGCCGTATTTCCAGGGACACTGAAGCTTTCTTT
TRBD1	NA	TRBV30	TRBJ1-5	CAWSTGQGAGQPQHF	TGTGCCTGGAGTACCGGACAGGGGGCAGGTCAGCCCCAGCATTTT
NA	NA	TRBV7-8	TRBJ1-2	CASSLARDTGPGYTF	TGTGCCAGCAGCCTGGCCCGGGACACTGGGCCGGGCTACACCTTC
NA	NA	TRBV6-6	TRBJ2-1	CASSYRGSSYNEQFF	TGTGCCAGCAGTTACCGGGGGAGCTCCTACAATGAGCAGTTCTTC
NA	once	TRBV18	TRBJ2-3	CASSPGIGGGPAADTQYF	TGTGCCAGCTCACCTGGAATTGGGGGAGGACCCGCCGCAGATACGCAGTATTTT
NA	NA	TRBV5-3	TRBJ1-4	CARSPWRHSEKLFF	TGTGCCAGAAGCCCCTGGCGACACAGTGAAAAACTGTTTTTT
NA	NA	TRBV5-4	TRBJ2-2	CATQGGGDTGELFF	TGTGCCACCCAGGGCGGCGGCGACACCGGGGAGCTGTTTTTT
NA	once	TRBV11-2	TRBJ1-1	CASSLVGVAALNTEAFF	TGTGCCAGCAGCTTAGTAGGAGTGGCAGCCTTGAACACTGAAGCTTTCTTT
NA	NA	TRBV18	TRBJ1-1	CASSSSGFTEAFF	TGTGCCAGCTCATCATCAGGGTTCACTGAAGCTTTCTTT
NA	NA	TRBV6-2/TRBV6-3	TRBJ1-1	CASSYSRQGIHSTEAFF	TGTGCCAGCAGTTACTCTCGGCAGGGGATCCACTCAACTGAAGCTTTCTTT
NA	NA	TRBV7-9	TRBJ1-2	CASSREITVPPYGYTF	TGTGCCAGCAGCCGAGAGATAACAGTTCCCCCCTATGGCTACACCTTC